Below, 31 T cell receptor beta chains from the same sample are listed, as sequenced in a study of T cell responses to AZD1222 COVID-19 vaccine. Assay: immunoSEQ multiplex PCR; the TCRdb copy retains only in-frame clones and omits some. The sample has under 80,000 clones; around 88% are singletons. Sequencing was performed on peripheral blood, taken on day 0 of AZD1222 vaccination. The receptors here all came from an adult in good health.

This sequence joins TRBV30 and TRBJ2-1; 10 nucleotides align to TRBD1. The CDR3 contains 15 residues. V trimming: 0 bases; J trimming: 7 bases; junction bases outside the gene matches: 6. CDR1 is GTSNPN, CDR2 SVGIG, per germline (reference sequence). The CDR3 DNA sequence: TGTGCCTGGAGTGTAGGGACAGGGGTGGGGAATGAGCAGTTCTTC. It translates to CAWSVGTGVGNEQFF.

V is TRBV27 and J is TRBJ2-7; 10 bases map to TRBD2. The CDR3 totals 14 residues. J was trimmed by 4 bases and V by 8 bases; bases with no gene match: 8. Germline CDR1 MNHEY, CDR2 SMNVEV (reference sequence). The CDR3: CASGGSGGLYEQYF. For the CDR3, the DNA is TGTGCCAGCGGGGGTAGCGGGGGGTTATACGAGCAGTACTTC.

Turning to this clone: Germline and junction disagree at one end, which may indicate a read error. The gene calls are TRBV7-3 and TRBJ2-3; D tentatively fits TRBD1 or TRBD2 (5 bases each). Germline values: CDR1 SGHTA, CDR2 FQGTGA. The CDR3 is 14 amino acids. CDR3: CASSLRGEADTQYF. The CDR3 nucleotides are TGTGCCAGCAGTTTAAGGGGAGAGGCAGATACGCAGTATTTT.

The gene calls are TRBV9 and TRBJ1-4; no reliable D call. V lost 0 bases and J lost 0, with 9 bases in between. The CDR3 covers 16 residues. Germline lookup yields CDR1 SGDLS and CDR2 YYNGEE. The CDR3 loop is CASSVARVATNEKLFF. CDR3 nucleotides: TGTGCCAGCAGCGTAGCTCGGGTCGCAACTAATGAAAAACTGTTTTTT. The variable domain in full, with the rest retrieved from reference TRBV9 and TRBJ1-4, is DSGVTQTPKHLITATGQRVTLRCSPRSGDLSVYWYQQSLDQGLQFLIQYYNGEERAKGNILERFSAQQFPDLHSELNLSSLELGDSALYFCASSVARVATNEKLFFGSGTQLSVL.

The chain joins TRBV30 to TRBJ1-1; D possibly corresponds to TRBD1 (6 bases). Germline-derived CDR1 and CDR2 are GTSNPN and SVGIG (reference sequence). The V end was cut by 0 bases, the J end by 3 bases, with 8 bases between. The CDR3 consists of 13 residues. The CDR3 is CAWSVRQDTEAFF. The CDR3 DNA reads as TGTGCCTGGAGTGTTCGACAGGACACTGAAGCTTTCTTT.

The CDR3 protein is CASSFQGNTEAFF. The CDR3 DNA follows: TGTGCCAGCAGTTTCCAGGGTAACACTGAAGCTTTCTTT. The gene calls are TRBV12-3 or TRBV12-4 and TRBJ1-1; the D gene is possibly TRBD1 (5 bases). Trimming stripped 3 bases from V and 2 bases from J, with 7 bases between. The CDR3 totals 13 residues.

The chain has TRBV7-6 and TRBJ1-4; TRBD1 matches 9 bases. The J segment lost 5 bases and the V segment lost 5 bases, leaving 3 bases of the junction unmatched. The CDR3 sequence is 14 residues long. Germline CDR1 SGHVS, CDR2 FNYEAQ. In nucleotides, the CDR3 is TGTGCCAGCAGCCCCGGGACAGGGAATGAAAAACTGTTTTTT. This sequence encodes CASSPGTGNEKLFF.

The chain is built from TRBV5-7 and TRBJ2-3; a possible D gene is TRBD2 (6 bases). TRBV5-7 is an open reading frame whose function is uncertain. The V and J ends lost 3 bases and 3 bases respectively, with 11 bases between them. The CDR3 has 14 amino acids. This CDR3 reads CASSSEGETDTQYF. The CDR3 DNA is TGTGCCAGCAGCTCGGAGGGCGAAACAGATACGCAGTATTTT.

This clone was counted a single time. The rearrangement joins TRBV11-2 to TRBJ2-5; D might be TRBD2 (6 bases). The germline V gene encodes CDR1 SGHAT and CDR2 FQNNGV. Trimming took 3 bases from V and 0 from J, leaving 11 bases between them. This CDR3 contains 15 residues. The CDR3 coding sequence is TGTGCCAGCAGCTTTAGGAGGGCCTACCAAGAGACCCAGTACTTC. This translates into CASSFRRAYQETQYF.

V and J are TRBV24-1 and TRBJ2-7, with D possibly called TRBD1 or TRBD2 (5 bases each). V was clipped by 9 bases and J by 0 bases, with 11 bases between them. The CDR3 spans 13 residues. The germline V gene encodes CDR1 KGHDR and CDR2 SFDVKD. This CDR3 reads CATGDASSYEQYF. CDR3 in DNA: TGTGCCACCGGGGACGCGAGCTCCTACGAGCAGTACTTC.

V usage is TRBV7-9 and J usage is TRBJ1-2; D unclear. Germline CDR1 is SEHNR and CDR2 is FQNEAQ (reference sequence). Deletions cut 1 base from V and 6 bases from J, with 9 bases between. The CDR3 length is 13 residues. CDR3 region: CASSLDRDHGYTF. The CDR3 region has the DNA TGTGCCAGCAGCTTAGATCGGGATCATGGCTACACCTTC. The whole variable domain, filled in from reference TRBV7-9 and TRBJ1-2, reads DTGVSQNPRHKITKRGQNVTFRCDPISEHNRLYWYRQTLGQGPEFLTYFQNEAQLEKSRLLSDRFSAERPKGSFSTLEIQRTEQGDSAMYLCASSLDRDHGYTFGSGTRLTVV.

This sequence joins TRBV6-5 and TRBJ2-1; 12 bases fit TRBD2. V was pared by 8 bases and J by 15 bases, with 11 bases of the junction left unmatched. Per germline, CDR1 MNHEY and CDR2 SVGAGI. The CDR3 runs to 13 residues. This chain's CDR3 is CASQTSGSRQWFF. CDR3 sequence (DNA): TGTGCCAGCCAGACTAGCGGGAGTCGACAATGGTTCTTC.

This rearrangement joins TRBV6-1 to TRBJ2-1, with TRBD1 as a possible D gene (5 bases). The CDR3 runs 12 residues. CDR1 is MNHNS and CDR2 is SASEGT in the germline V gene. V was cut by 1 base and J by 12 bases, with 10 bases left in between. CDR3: CASSEGTGGQFF. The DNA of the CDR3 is TGTGCCAGCAGTGAAGGTACAGGCGGGCAGTTCTTC.

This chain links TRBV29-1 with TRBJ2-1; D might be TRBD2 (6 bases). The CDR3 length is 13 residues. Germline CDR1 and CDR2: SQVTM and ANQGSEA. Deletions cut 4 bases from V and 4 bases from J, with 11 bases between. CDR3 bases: TGCAGCGTTGCCCCGGGGGTTTACAATGAGCAGTTCTTC. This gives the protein CSVAPGVYNEQFF.

CDR3 amino acids: CASSLGEQYF. DNA of the CDR3: TGCGCCAGCAGTTTGGGTGAGCAGTACTTC. J is TRBJ2-7 and V is TRBV10-1; unclear D gene. Trimming pared 5 bases from V and 7 bases from J, leaving 6 bases between. The CDR3 extends over 10 amino acids. The germline CDR1 and CDR2 sequences are WNHNN and SYGVQD (reference sequence).

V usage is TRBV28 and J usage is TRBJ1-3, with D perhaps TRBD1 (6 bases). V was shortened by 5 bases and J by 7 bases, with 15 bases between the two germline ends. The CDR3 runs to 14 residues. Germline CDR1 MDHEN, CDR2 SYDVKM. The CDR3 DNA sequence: TGTGCCAGCAGTCAGCTTCAGGGGAGGAACACCATATATTTT. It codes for CASSQLQGRNTIYF.

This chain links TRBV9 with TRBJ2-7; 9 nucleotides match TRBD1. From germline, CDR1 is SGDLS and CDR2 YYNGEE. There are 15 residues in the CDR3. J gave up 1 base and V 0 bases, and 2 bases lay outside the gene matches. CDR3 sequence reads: CASSVGQGVSYEQYF. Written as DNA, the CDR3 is TGTGCCAGCAGCGTAGGACAGGGGGTTTCCTACGAGCAGTACTTC.

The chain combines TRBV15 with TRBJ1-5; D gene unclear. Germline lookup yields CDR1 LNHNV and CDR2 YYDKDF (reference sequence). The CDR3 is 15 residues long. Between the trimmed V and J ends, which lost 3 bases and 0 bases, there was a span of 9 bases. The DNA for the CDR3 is TGTGCCACCAGCAGTCCATCCCATAGCAATCAGCCCCAGCATTTT. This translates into CATSSPSHSNQPQHF.

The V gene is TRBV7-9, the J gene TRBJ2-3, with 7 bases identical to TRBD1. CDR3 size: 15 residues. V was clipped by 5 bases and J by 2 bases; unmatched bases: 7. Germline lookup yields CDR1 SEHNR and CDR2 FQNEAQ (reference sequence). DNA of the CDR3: TGTGCCAGCAGCGACAGACAGGGAGACACAGATACGCAGTATTTT. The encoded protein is CASSDRQGDTDTQYF.

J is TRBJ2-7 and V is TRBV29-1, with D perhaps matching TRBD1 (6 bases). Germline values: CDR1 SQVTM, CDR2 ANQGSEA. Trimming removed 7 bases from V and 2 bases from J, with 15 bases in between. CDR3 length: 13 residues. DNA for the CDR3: TGCAGCGCCTTGTCTGGACAGACCTACGAGCAGTACTTC. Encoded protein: CSALSGQTYEQYF.

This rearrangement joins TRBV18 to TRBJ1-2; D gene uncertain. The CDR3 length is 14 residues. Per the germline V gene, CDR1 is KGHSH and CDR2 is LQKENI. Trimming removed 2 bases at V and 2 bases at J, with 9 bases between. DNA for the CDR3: TGTGCCAGCTCACCAGGAGTAGCAAACTATGGCTACACCTTC. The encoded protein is CASSPGVANYGYTF. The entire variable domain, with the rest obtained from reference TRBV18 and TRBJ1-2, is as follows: NAGVMQNPRHLVRRRGQEARLRCSPMKGHSHVYWYRQLPEEGLKFMVYLQKENIIDESGMPKERFSAEFPKEGPSILRIQQVVRGDSAAYFCASSPGVANYGYTFGSGTRLTVV.

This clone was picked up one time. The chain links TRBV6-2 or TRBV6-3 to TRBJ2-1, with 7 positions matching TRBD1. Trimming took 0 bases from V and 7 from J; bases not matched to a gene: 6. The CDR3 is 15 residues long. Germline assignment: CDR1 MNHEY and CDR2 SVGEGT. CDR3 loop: CASSYSSRRGNEQFF. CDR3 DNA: TGTGCCAGCAGTTACTCTAGCCGCAGGGGGAATGAGCAGTTCTTC.

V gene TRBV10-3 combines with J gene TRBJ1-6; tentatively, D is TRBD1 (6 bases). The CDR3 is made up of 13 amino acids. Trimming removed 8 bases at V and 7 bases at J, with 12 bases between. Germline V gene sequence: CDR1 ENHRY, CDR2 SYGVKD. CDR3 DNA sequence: TGTGCCATCGGCAGGGGCGGAAATTCACCCCTCCACTTT. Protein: CAIGRGGNSPLHF.

The DNA for the CDR3 is TGTGCCAGCAGCGTAGGACAGGGTTATCGTGGCTACACCTTC. Its translation is CASSVGQGYRGYTF. The chain carries TRBV5-4 and TRBJ1-2; 8 bases agree with TRBD1. The CDR3 has 14 residues. With 4 bases clipped from V and 7 bases from J, the junction kept 9 bases outside the gene matches. Germline V CDR1 and CDR2: SGHNT, YYREEE (reference sequence).

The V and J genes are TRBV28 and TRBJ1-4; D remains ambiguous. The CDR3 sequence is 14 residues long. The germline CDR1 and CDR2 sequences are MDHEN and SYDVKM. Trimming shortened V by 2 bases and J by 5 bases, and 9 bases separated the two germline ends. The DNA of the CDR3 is TGTGCCAGCAGTTTAGGTGGAAAGAATGAAAAACTGTTTTTT. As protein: CASSLGGKNEKLFF.

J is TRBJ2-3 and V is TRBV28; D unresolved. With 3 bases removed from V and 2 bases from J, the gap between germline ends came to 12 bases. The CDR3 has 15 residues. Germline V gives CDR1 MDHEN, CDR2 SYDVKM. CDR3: CASSFGLGFTDTQYF. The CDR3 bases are TGTGCCAGCAGTTTCGGGTTAGGGTTCACAGATACGCAGTATTTT. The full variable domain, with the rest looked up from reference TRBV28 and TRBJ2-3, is DVKVTQSSRYLVKRTGEKVFLECVQDMDHENMFWYRQDPGLGLRLIYFSYDVKMKEKGDIPEGYSVSREKKERFSLILESASTNQTSMYLCASSFGLGFTDTQYFGPGTRLTVL.

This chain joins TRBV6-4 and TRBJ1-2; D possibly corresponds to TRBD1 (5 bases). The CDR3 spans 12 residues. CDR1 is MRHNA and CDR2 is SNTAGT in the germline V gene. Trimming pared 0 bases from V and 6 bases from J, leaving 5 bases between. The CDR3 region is CASSDSGDGYTF. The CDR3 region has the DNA TGTGCCAGCAGTGACTCAGGGGATGGCTACACCTTC.

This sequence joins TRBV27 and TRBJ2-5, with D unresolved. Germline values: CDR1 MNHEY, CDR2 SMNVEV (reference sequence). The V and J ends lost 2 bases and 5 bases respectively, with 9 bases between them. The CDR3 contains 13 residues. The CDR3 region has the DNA TGTGCCAGCAGTTTAGTGCCCCGGGAGACCCAGTACTTC. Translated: CASSLVPRETQYF.

The CDR3 sequence is CASTAGTDSNQPQHF. CDR3 coding DNA: TGTGCCAGCACTGCCGGGACAGATAGCAATCAGCCCCAGCATTTT. The chain uses TRBV2 and TRBJ1-5, with 7 bases identical to TRBD1. Germline CDR1 is SNHLY and CDR2 is FYNNEI. V shed 7 bases and J 0 bases; nucleotides not matched to a gene: 6. The CDR3 covers 15 residues.

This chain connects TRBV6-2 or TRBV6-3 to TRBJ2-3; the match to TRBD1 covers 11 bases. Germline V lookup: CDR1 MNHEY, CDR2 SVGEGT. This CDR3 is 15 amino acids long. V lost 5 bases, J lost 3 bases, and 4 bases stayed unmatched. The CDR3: CASSLGQGATDTQYF. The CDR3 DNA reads TGTGCCAGCAGTCTCGGACAGGGGGCAACAGATACGCAGTATTTT.

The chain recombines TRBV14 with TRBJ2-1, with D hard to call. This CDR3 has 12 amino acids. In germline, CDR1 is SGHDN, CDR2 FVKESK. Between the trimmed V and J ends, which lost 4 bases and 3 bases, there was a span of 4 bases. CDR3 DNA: TGTGCCAGCAGCCCTCACTACAATGAGCAGTTCTTC. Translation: CASSPHYNEQFF.